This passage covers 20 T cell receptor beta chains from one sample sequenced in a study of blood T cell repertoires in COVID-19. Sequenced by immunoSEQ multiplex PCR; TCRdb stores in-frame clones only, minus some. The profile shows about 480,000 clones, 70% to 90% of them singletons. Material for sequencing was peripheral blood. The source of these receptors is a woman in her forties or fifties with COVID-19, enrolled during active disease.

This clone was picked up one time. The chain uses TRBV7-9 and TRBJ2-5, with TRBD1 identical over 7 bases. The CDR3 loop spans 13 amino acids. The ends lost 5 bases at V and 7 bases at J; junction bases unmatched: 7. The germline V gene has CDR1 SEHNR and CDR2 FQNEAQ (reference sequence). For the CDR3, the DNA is TGTGCCAGCAGCCACAATTCAGGGGGGACCCAGTACTTC. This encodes CASSHNSGGTQYF.

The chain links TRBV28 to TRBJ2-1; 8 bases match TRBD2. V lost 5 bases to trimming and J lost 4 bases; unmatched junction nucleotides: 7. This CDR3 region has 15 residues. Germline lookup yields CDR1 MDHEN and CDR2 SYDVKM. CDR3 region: CASSILSGAYNEQFF. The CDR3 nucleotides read TGTGCCAGCAGTATACTTAGCGGGGCGTACAATGAGCAGTTCTTC.

This CDR3 reads CASSSRGSGSYNEQFF. In DNA, the CDR3 is TGCGCCAGCAGCTCCCGGGGGAGCGGCTCCTACAATGAGCAGTTCTTC. The chain has TRBV5-1 and TRBJ2-1; possible D gene TRBD2, 6 bases. CDR1 SGHRS and CDR2 YFSETQ come from the germline V gene. V shed 3 bases and J shed 0 bases, with 13 bases lying between them. The CDR3 runs to 16 residues.

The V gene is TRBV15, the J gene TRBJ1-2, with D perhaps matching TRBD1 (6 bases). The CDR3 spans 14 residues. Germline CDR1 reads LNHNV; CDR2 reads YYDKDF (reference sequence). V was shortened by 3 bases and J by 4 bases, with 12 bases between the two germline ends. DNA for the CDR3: TGTGCCACCAGCAGCCGCCCGACAGGCTATGGCTACACCTTC. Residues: CATSSRPTGYGYTF.

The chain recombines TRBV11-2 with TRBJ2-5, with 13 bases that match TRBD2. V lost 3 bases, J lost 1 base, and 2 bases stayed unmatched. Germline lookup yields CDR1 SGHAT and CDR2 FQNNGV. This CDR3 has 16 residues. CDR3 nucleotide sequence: TGTGCCAGCAGCTTCGGACTAGCGGGGGCCCAAGAGACCCAGTACTTC. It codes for CASSFGLAGAQETQYF.

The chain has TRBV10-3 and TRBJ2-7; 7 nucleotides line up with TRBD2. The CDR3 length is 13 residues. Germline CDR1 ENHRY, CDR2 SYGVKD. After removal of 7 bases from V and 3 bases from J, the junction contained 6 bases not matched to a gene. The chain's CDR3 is CAITLGLGYEQYF. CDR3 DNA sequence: TGTGCCATCACCCTTGGACTAGGCTACGAGCAGTACTTC.

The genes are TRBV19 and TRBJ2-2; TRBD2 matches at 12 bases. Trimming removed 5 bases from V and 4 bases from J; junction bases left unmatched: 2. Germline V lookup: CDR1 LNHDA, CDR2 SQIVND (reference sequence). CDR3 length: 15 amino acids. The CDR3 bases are TGTGCCAGTAGTCTACTAGCGGGGGGCACCGGGGAGCTGTTTTTT. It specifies CASSLLAGGTGELFF.

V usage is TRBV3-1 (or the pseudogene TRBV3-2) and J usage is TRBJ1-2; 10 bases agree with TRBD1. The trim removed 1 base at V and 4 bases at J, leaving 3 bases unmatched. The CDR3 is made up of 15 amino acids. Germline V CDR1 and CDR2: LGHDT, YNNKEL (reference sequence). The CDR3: CASSQGTGGSYGYTF. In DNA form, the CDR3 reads TGTGCCAGCAGCCAAGGGACAGGGGGTAGCTATGGCTACACCTTC.

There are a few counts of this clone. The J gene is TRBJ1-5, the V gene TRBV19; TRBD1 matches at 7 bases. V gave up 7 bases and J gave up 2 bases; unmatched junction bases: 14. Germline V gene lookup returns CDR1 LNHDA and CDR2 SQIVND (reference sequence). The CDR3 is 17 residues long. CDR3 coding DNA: TGTGCCAGTACCATCCTCCACGACAGGGCCGGCAATCAGCCCCAGCATTTT. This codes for CASTILHDRAGNQPQHF.

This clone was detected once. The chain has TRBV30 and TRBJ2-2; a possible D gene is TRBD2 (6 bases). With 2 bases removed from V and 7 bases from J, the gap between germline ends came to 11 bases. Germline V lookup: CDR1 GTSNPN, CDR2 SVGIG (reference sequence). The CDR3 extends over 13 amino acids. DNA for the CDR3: TGTGCCTGGAGTAGGCTAGCGAACGGGGAGCTGTTTTTT. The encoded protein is CAWSRLANGELFF. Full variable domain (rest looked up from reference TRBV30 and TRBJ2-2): SQTIHQWPATLVQPVGSPLSLECTVEGTSNPNLYWYRQAAGRGLQLLFYSVGIGQISSEVPQNLSASRPQDRQFILSSKKLLLSDSGFYLCAWSRLANGELFFGEGSRLTVL.

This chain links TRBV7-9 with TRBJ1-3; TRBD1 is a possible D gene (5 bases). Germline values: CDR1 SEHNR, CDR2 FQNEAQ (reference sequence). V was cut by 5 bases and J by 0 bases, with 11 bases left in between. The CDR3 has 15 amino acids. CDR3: CASSPRGISGNTIYF. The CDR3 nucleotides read TGTGCCAGCAGCCCTAGGGGTATCTCTGGAAACACCATATATTTT.

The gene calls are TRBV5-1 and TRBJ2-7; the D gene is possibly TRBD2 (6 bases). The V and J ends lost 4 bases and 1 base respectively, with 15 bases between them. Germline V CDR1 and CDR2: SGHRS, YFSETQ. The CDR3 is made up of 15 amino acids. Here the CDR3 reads CASSPRGVGSYEQYF. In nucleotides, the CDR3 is TGCGCCAGCAGCCCCCGCGGGGTGGGTTCCTACGAGCAGTACTTC.

CDR3 in amino acids: CASSLRGSGGDTQYF. The CDR3 nucleotides are TGCGCCAGCAGCCTACGAGGATCAGGGGGGGATACGCAGTATTTT. The V and J genes are TRBV5-1 and TRBJ2-3, with D perhaps matching TRBD1 (7 bases). The CDR3 contains 15 residues. Germline V gene lookup returns CDR1 SGHRS and CDR2 YFSETQ. V was clipped by 4 bases and J by 6 bases, with 18 bases between them.

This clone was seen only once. CDR3 residues: CASSWQGYATGELFF. Written as DNA, the CDR3 is TGTGCCAGCAGCTGGCAGGGATATGCCACCGGGGAGCTGTTTTTT. This sequence joins TRBV5-6 and TRBJ2-2; D is possibly TRBD1 (5 bases). CDR1 is SGHDT and CDR2 is YYEEEE in the germline V gene. CDR3 length equals 15 residues. V was trimmed by 3 bases and J by 4 bases, leaving 13 bases between them.

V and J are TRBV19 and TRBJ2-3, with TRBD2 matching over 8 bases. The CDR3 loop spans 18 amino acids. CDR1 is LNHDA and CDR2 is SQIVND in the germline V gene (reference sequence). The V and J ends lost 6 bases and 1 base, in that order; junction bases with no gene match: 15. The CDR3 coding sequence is TGTGCCAGTAGAGGGCGGACTAGCTGGGAAACTGGCACAGATACGCAGTATTTT. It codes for CASRGRTSWETGTDTQYF.

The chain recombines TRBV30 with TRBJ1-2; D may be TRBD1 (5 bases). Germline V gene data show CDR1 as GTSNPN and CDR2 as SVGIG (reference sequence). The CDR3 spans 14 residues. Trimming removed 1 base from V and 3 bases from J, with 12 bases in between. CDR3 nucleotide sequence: TGTGCCTGGAGTGCCTCGTGGGGGGACTATGGCTACACCTTC. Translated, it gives CAWSASWGDYGYTF.

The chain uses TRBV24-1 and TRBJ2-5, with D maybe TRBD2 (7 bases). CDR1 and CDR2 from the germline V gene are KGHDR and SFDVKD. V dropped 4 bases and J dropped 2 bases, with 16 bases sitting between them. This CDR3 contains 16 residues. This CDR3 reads CATSDPEGGIQETQYF. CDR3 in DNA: TGTGCCACCAGTGACCCGGAGGGGGGGATACAAGAGACCCAGTACTTC.

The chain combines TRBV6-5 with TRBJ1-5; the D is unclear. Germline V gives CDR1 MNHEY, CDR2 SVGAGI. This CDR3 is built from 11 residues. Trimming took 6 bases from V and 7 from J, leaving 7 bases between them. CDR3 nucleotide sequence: TGTGCCAGCAGAGCGGCCCAGCCCCAGCATTTT. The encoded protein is CASRAAQPQHF.

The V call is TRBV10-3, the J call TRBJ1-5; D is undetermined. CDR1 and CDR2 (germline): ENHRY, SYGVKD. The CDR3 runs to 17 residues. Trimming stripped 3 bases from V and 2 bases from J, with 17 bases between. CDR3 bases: TGTGCCATCAGTGAAAGAGGAGGGCAGGATGGCAATCAGCCCCAGCATTTT. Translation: CAISERGGQDGNQPQHF.

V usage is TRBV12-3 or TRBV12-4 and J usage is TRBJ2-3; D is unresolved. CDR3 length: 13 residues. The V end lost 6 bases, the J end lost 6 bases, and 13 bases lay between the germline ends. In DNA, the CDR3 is TGTGCCAGCAGAACAAGAGCGCGGGATACGCAGTATTTT. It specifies CASRTRARDTQYF.